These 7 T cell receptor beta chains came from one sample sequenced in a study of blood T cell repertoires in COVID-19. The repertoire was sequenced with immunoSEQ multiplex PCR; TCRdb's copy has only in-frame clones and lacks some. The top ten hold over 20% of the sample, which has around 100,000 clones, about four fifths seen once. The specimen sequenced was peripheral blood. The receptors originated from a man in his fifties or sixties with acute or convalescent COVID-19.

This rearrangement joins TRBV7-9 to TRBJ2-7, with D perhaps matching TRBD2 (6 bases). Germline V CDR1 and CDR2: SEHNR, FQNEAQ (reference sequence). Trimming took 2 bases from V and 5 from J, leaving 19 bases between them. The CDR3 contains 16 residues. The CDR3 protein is CASSLWRGRVSDEQYF. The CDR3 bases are TGTGCCAGCAGCTTATGGCGGGGCCGGGTATCCGACGAGCAGTACTTC.

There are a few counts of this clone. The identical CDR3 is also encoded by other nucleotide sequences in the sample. CDR3 in DNA: TGCGCCAGCAGCTTGGGACAGGGAAATTCACCCCTCCACTTT. Protein sequence: CASSLGQGNSPLHF. The chain recombines TRBV5-1 with TRBJ1-6, with TRBD1 matching 7 bases. The CDR3 has 14 amino acids. Germline V gene lookup returns CDR1 SGHRS and CDR2 YFSETQ. J lost 7 bases, V lost 0 bases, and 1 base had no gene match.

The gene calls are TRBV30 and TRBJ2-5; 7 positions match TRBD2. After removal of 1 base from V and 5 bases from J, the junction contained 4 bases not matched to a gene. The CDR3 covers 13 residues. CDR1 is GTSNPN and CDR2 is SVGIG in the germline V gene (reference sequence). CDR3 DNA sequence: TGTGCCTGGAGTGAGTCTAGCGGTGAGACCCAGTACTTC. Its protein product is CAWSESSGETQYF.

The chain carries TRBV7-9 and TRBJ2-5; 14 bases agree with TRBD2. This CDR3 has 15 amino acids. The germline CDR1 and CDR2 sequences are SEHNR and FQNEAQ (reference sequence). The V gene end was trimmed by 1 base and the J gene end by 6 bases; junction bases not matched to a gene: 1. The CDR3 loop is CASSLGLAGGKTQYF. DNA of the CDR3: TGTGCCAGCAGCTTAGGACTAGCGGGAGGGAAGACCCAGTACTTC.

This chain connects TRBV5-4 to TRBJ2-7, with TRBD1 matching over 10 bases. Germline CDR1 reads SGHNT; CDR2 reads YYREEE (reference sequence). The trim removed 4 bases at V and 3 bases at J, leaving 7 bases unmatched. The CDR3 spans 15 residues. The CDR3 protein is CASSERDRGVYEQYF. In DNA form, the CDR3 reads TGTGCCAGCAGCGAACGGGACAGGGGTGTCTACGAGCAGTACTTC.

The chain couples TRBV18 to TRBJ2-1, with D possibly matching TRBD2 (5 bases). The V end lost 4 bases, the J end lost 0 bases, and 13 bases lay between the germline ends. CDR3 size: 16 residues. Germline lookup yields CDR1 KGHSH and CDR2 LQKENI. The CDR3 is CASSLSGTSSYNEQFF. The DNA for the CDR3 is TGTGCCAGCTCACTATCCGGTACTAGCTCCTACAATGAGCAGTTCTTC.

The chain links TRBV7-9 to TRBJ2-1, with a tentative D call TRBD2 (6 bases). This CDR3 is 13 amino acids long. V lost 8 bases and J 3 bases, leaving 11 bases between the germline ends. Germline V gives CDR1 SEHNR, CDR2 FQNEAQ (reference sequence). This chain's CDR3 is CASGIAVYNEQFF. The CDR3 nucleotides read TGTGCCAGCGGAATAGCGGTCTACAATGAGCAGTTCTTC.